Listed below are T cell receptor beta chains from one sample, sequenced in a study of blood T cell repertoires in COVID-19. Assay used: immunoSEQ multiplex PCR; TCRdb lists only in-frame clones, some missing. The sample lists almost 100,000 clones, approximately 86% occurring once. Material for sequencing was peripheral blood. All receptors come from a man aged 45-65 years with acute or convalescent COVID-19. Both conserved end residues are part of each CDR3. Each record gives: V gene, J gene, CDR3 protein.

TRBV5-1	TRBJ2-1	CASSLRRLGGNEQFF
TRBV5-1	TRBJ2-7	CASSLFSSGRGEQYF
TRBV5-6	TRBJ1-2	CASSTPGAYGYTF
TRBV5-5	TRBJ2-3	CASSWGLAGEGSTDTQYF
TRBV4-1	TRBJ1-5	CASSPRGTGANQPQHF
TRBV24-1	TRBJ1-1	CATSGASMNTEAFF
TRBV5-6	TRBJ1-1	CASSLVTGWNTEAFF
TRBV12-3/TRBV12-4	TRBJ1-4	CASSPWGQEKLFF
TRBV6-6	TRBJ1-2	CASSSSQGAGYGYTF
TRBV5-6	TRBJ2-3	CASSFLTARRTQYF